This TCR beta chain originates from a study of T cell changes during pregnancy in multiple sclerosis. The J segment lost 8 bases and the V segment lost 5 bases, leaving 10 bases of the junction unmatched. Germline V gene lookup returns CDR1 SGHTA and CDR2 FQGNSA. The CDR3 loop spans 15 amino acids. The assay was immunoSEQ multiplex PCR, and TCRdb's table has in-frame clones only and misses some. Of roughly 69,000 clones listed, just over 90% were seen once; the top ten hold 1.4%. The TCR was taken from a female donor with multiple sclerosis, enrolled in a pregnancy study. Here the sequenced sample was peripheral blood, taken in the third trimester of pregnancy. The chain uses TRBV7-2 and TRBJ1-4; TRBD1 matches at 8 bases. The CDR3 nucleotides read TGTGCCAGCAGCCCCAACCGACAGGGGCAGGAAAAACTGTTTTTT. Translated, it gives CASSPNRQGQEKLFF.